This TCR beta chain was identified during a study of tumor-infiltrating lymphocytes in primary liver carcinoma. In the study overall: Spanning 4.2 to 10 cm, the tumors were T1-T3 N0M0. Whole-study results and caveats: Each sample was bulk and unsorted; consequently, CD4+ and CD8+ repertoires were not compared. Researchers found tumor-adjacent and tumor-blood pairs overlapped less than tumor region pairs.

From around 500 ng of total RNA, TCR beta-specific cDNA was reverse-transcribed using a constant-region primer. The TCR beta library was amplified through three nested multiplex PCR rounds in a modified ARM-PCR procedure. MiXCR, applied by TCRdb to the multiplex PCR reads, yields one record per CDR3 protein. The table includes under 200,000 distinct CDR3 sequences, about 61% detected once. With respect to this clonotype: As yet, its antigen is unknown. One end of the junction fails to match germline, which may point to a read error.

Germline DNA was also extracted, while the blood RNA originated from unsorted whole blood. This TCR was recovered from a woman aged 55-70 years with primary liver carcinoma and hepatitis B virus infection. The sample taken for sequencing was peripheral blood.

CDR3 coding DNA: TGTGTCAGCAGCCCACGACGGGGGGCCACCTACGAGCAGTACTTC. It encodes CVSSPRRGATYEQYF. The chain joins TRBV11-2 to TRBJ2-7; weak D call: TRBD2 (7 bases). This CDR3 comprises 15 residues. Germline V CDR1 and CDR2: SGHAT, FQNNGV. Variable domain in full (rest from reference TRBV11-2 and TRBJ2-7): EAGVAQSPRYKIIEKRQSVAFWCNPISGHATLYWYQQILGQGPKLLIQFQNNGVVDDSQLPKDRFSAERLKGVDSTLKIQPAKLEDSAVYLCVSSPRRGATYEQYFGPGTRLTVT.